This TCR beta chain was recovered during a study of OX40 agonist ivuxolimab in advanced cancers. On the study more broadly: The dose-escalation group included hepatocellular carcinoma, melanoma, renal cell carcinoma and head and neck cancer.

The CDR3 consists of 13 residues. V was pared by 2 bases and J by 9 bases, with 6 bases of the junction left unmatched. CDR1 and CDR2 from the germline V gene are MNHNY and SVGAGI (reference sequence). The table came from immunoSEQ multiplex PCR; TCRdb's copy has only in-frame clones and leaves some out. There are 45,000 to 65,000 clones in the sample; roughly nine tenths occur only once, and 6.5% to 7.5% lies in the top ten. The rearrangement uses TRBV6-6 and TRBJ1-2, with 7 bases that match TRBD1. The starting material was CD4+ or CD8+ T cells sorted from blood, obtained in a trial of the OX40 agonist ivuxolimab. This clonotype originated in an adult with an advanced solid tumor such as melanoma, head and neck, liver or kidney cancer. The CDR3 loop is CASSYENRGRYTF. In DNA form, the CDR3 reads TGTGCCAGCAGTTACGAGAACAGGGGCCGCTACACCTTC.